These 5 T cell receptor beta chains came from one sample sequenced in a study of Ad26.COV2.S vaccination and SARS-CoV-2 variants. TCRdb's copy holds only in-frame clones and misses some; the assay was immunoSEQ multiplex PCR. The sample contains fewer than 400,000 clones, roughly 90% of which appear only once. Treatment: over 15 received Ad26.COV2.S at low or high dose, single or two shots; about 5 received placebo; per-sample allocation not given. Collection of the samples took place on day 63 after the first injection of vaccine or placebo. The material sequenced was peripheral blood, taken in a trial of Ad26.COV2.S vaccine versus placebo. These receptors were collected from a person aged 18-60 years who received the Ad26.COV2.S COVID-19 vaccine or a placebo.

J is TRBJ1-4 and V is TRBV7-6; D is uncertain. V gave up 2 bases and J gave up 0 bases, with 7 bases separating them. Germline values: CDR1 SGHVS, CDR2 FNYEAQ. This CDR3 has 15 residues. CDR3 in DNA: TGTGCCAGCAGCTTAAGTGCGTCAACTAATGAAAAACTGTTTTTT. This encodes CASSLSASTNEKLFF. The full variable domain, rest sourced from reference TRBV7-6 and TRBJ1-4, is GAGVSQSPRYKVTKRGQDVALRCDPISGHVSLYWYRQALGQGPEFLTYFNYEAQQDKSGLPNDRFSAERPEGSISTLTIQRTEQRDSAMYRCASSLSASTNEKLFFGSGTQLSVL.

This chain connects TRBV6-2 or TRBV6-3 to TRBJ1-1; possible D gene TRBD1, 5 bases. Deletions cut 6 bases from V and 3 bases from J, with 11 bases between. The CDR3 has 13 residues. Germline values: CDR1 MNHEY, CDR2 SVGEGT. The CDR3 DNA is TGTGCCAGCAGCGCTCAGGGTTACACTGAAGCTTTCTTT. This sequence encodes CASSAQGYTEAFF.

The chain is built from TRBV7-2 and TRBJ2-2, with 7 bases identical to TRBD1. Looked up from germline, CDR1 is SGHTA and CDR2 is FQGNSA. The CDR3 contains 14 residues. V lost 5 bases and J lost 6; bases outside the gene matches: 6. The DNA for the CDR3 is TGTGCCAGCAGCCTGCAGGGGACAGCCGGGGAGCTGTTTTTT. This translates into CASSLQGTAGELFF. Variable domain in full (rest from reference TRBV7-2 and TRBJ2-2): GAGVSQSPSNKVTEKGKDVELRCDPISGHTALYWYRQSLGQGLEFLIYFQGNSAPDKSGLPSDRFSAERTGGSVSTLTIQRTQQEDSAVYLCASSLQGTAGELFFGEGSRLTVL.

The chain recombines TRBV6-5 with TRBJ2-1, with TRBD2 as a possible D gene (5 bases). Germline CDR1 and CDR2: MNHEY and SVGAGI. CDR3 length: 14 amino acids. Trimming stripped 10 bases from V and 5 bases from J, with 18 bases between. CDR3 in amino acids: CATGALGLNNEQFF. CDR3 nucleotide sequence: TGTGCCACCGGAGCGCTCGGACTGAACAATGAGCAGTTCTTC.

The genes are TRBV6-6 and TRBJ2-7; D gene ambiguous. V was trimmed by 2 bases and J by 1 base, leaving 15 bases between them. Germline V gene lookup returns CDR1 MNHNY and CDR2 SVGAGI (reference sequence). The CDR3 is 16 residues long. CDR3: CASSYPGPYVSYEQYF. CDR3 nucleotide sequence: TGTGCCAGCAGTTACCCCGGCCCGTACGTATCCTACGAGCAGTACTTC.